This TCR beta chain was captured by sequencing in a study of radiation and T cells in renal cell carcinoma. Assay: immunoSEQ multiplex PCR; the TCRdb copy retains only in-frame clones and omits some. Among some 150,000 clones listed, approximately 86% were seen once. Time point of the sample: blood 4 weeks post-SBRT, at nephrectomy. This sample's treatment: 15 Gy SBRT to primary tumor, nephrectomy 4 weeks later. After SBRT, blood was collected at 2 and 4 weeks, plus baseline. Germline loops: CDR1 SGHTA, CDR2 FQGNSA. The CDR3 consists of 14 residues. Trimming stripped 5 bases from V and 2 bases from J, with 9 bases between.

This chain joins TRBV7-2 and TRBJ1-4; no clear D gene. This clonotype was sampled from a woman aged 50 to 60 with renal cell carcinoma. The sample consisted of blood, taken from a patient whose treatment included radiotherapy and nephrectomy. CDR3: CASSRERTNEKLFF. In nucleotides, the CDR3 is TGTGCCAGCAGCCGAGAGAGGACTAATGAAAAACTGTTTTTT.